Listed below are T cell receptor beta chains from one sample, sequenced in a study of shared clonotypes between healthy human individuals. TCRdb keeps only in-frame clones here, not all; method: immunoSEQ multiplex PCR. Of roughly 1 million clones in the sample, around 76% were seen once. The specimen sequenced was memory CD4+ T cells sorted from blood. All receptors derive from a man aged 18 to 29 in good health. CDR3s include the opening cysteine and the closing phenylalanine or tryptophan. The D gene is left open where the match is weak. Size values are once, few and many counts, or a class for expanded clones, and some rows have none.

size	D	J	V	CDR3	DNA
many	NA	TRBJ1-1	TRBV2	CASSWGGTGKNTEAFF	TGTGCCAGCAGCTGGGGAGGGACGGGAAAGAACACTGAAGCTTTCTTT
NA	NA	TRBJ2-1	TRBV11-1	CASSLFGGPDNEQFF	TGTGCCAGCAGCTTATTCGGGGGCCCTGACAATGAGCAGTTCTTC
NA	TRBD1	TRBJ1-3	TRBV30	CAWSSRGISGNTIYF	TGTGCCTGGAGTTCCAGGGGGATATCTGGAAACACCATATATTTT
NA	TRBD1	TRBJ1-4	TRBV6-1	CASSYTGGREKLFF	TGTGCCAGCAGCTACACAGGGGGTCGAGAAAAACTGTTTTTT
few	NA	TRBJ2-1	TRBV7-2	CASSSGAAYNEQFF	TGTGCCAGCAGCTCGGGAGCGGCCTACAATGAGCAGTTCTTC
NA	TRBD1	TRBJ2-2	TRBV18	CASSPISGTGGSGTGELFF	TGTGCCAGCTCACCAATATCCGGGACAGGGGGCAGCGGCACCGGGGAGCTGTTTTTT
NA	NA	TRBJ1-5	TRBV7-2	CASSLVLTANQPQHF	TGTGCCAGCAGCTTAGTGCTGACGGCTAATCAGCCCCAGCATTTT
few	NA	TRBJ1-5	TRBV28	CASSLNPGKQPQHF	TGTGCCAGCAGTTTAAATCCAGGGAAGCAGCCCCAGCATTTT
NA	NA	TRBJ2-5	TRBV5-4	CASSLQARETQYF	TGTGCCAGCTCCTTGCAGGCAAGAGAGACCCAGTACTTC
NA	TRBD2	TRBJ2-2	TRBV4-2	CASSPKVIRGTSGGANTGELFF	TGTGCCAGCAGCCCCAAGGTCATACGCGGGACTAGCGGGGGGGCGAACACCGGGGAGCTGTTTTTT
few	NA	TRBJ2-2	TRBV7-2	CASSLASPNTGELFF	TGTGCCAGCAGCTTAGCGTCACCGAACACCGGGGAGCTGTTTTTT